This note documents a single T cell receptor beta chain sequence. The antigen is not known. These data come from a study of cytomegalovirus exposure and HLA in healthy donors. A multiplex PCR was run with 60 Vbeta primers and 13 Jbeta primers. The method was immunoSEQ multiplex PCR; TCRdb's version includes in-frame clones alone and lacks a portion of them. The profile covers 100,000 or so clones, with 60% to 80% appearing a single time and about 2.8% taken by the ten largest. Study-wide results and caveats: As a later analysis revealed, most CMV-associated TCR beta chains appeared HLA-restricted. An observed cluster of highly shared sequence variants was recorded as a likely sequencing artifact. Later on, an analysis found that several of the most significant clusters appeared to be linked to common viral pathogens, which included parvovirus B19. Later analysis identified a missense DCLRE1C variant that was linked to TCR beta V- and J-gene trimming.

Trimming at V came to 2 bases and at J to 2 bases, leaving 5 bases not matched to a gene. CDR1 and CDR2 from the germline V gene are MDHEN and SYDVKM. The CDR3 has 15 amino acids. Sequencing input: PBMCs. The TCR comes from a man between 50 and 59 years old in good health and CMV-seropositive. The J gene is TRBJ1-2, the V gene TRBV28; 7 nucleotides line up with TRBD1. In nucleotides, the CDR3 is TGTGCCAGCAGTTTAATCAGGGGGTACAACTATGGCTACACCTTC. This encodes CASSLIRGYNYGYTF.